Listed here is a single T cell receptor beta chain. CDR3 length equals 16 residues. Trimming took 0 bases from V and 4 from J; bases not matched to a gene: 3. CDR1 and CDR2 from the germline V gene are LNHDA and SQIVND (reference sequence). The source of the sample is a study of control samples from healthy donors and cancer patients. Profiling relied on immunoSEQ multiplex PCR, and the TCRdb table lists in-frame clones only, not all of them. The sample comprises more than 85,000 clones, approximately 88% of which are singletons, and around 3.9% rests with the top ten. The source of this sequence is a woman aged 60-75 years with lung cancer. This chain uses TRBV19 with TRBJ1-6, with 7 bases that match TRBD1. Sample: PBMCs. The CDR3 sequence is CASSIEGTAYNSPLHF. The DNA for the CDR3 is TGTGCCAGTAGTATAGAAGGGACAGCATATAATTCACCCCTCCACTTT.